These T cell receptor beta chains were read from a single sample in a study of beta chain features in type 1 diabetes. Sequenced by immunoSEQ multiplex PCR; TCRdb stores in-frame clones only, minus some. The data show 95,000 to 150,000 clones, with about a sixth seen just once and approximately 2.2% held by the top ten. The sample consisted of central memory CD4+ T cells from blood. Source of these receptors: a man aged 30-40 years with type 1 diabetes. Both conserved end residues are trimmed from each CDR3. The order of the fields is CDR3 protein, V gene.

ASSTSGENYGYT,TRBV18
ASSLEGEGNQPQH,TRBV5-1
ASSSGQGPYEQY,TRBV10-3
ASSRGLYNEQF,TRBV28
ASSNSFATNEKLF,TRBV18
SARGQNTIY,TRBV20-1
ASSAPGESGYT,TRBV7-8
AWSEIFGQPQH,TRBV30
ASSEGGNGYT,TRBV2
ASGGGKNQPQH,TRBV19
ASRRGDRGSTDTQY,TRBV4-1
ASTPAADTDTQY,TRBV19
ASSPGTGAWETQY,TRBV6-1
ASTYSGPTYEQY,TRBV28
ASSTVNTEAF,TRBV25-1
ASSLGQRVGETQY,TRBV7-3
SGRTGGDYGYT,TRBV29-1
ASSLGAKGTDTQY,TRBV14
SVGLTTTQY,TRBV29-1
ASSYAGQGYT,TRBV7-2
ARSVGPYGAGAQETQY,TRBV9
ASSQDTTASGANVLT,TRBV4-1
ASSPAGRDTEAF,TRBV7-9
ASSQTDNGSYGYT,TRBV23-1
SVTDRAGYT,TRBV29-1
ASSLGLGLEETQY,TRBV11-3
ASSLGAGNQPQH,TRBV7-9